In its sample, the clone carrying this TCR beta chain was seen a few times. This CDR3 is built from 13 residues. Germline CDR1 reads MDHEN; CDR2 reads SYDVKM. The V end was cut by 6 bases, the J end by 2 bases, with 11 bases between. The record originates from a study of blood T cell repertoires in COVID-19. Study as a whole: From T cells, B-cell-depleted T cells, or PBMCs came the material, which was cDNA or gDNA.

Profiled with immunoSEQ multiplex PCR; TCRdb holds only in-frame clones, not every one. The repertoire has 50,000 to 65,000 clones, approximately 83% of them found once; the top ten carry about 14%. Sequencing input: peripheral blood. The source of this sequence is a human donor in a cohort sampled during active COVID-19. J is TRBJ2-7 and V is TRBV28; D possibly corresponds to TRBD2 (5 bases). CDR3 coding DNA: TGTGCCAGCAGCACTAGGGTCCCCTACGAGCAGTACTTC. Protein sequence: CASSTRVPYEQYF.